This TCR beta chain appears in the sequencing data of a study of T cell responses to AZD1222 COVID-19 vaccine. The germline V gene has CDR1 SNHLY and CDR2 FYNNEI. The CDR3 totals 15 residues. Deletions cut 6 bases from V and 9 bases from J, with 21 bases between. The protocol was immunoSEQ multiplex PCR, while the TCRdb copy is restricted to in-frame clones and leaves out a portion. The sample consists of 140,000 to 150,000 clones, about 93% of them appearing once. The receptor comes from an adult in good health. This chain connects TRBV2 to TRBJ1-5; possible D gene TRBD1, 5 bases. The specimen comprised peripheral blood, sampled on day 0 of AZD1222 vaccination. Here the CDR3 DNA reads TGTGCCAGCAGCTCGACCGGGACCGAGAGTCGGCCCCAGCATTTT. Its translation: CASSSTGTESRPQHF.